This paragraph reports one T cell receptor (beta chain). Its antigen is currently unknown. CDR3 length: 18 residues. Trimming cost V 0 bases and J 6 bases; bases outside gene matches: 9. CDR1 is SGHRS and CDR2 is YFSETQ in the germline V gene. The data were taken from a study of cytomegalovirus exposure and HLA in healthy donors. The study, taken as a whole, reports: TCR beta sequences numbering roughly 16,000 were associated with HLA alleles at 0.05 false discovery rate in a later analysis. V- and J-gene trimming of TCR beta was linked (in a later analysis) to a missense DCLRE1C variant.

Use of 60 Vbeta and 13 Jbeta primers characterized the PCR. The protocol was immunoSEQ multiplex PCR, while the TCRdb copy is restricted to in-frame clones and leaves out a portion. The table records just over 95,000 clones, around four fifths of them present only once. The gene calls are TRBV5-1 and TRBJ2-3; TRBD2 matches at 14 bases. Specimen: PBMCs. This sequence was found in a woman aged 40 to 50 in good health and CMV-seropositive. The chain's CDR3 is CASSLGEGLAGEGDTQYF. DNA of the CDR3: TGCGCCAGCAGCTTGGGAGAGGGACTAGCGGGAGAGGGTGATACGCAGTATTTT. Based on the CDR3 plus reference TRBV5-1 and TRBJ2-3, the full variable domain is KAGVTQTPRYLIKTRGQQVTLSCSPISGHRSVSWYQQTPGQGLQFLFEYFSETQRNKGNFPGRFSGRQFSNSRSEMNVSTLELGDSALYLCASSLGEGLAGEGDTQYFGPGTRLTVL.